This TCR beta chain derives from a study of shared clonotypes between healthy human individuals. The assay was immunoSEQ multiplex PCR, and TCRdb's table has in-frame clones only and misses some. This table holds approximately 100,000 clones, 67% found once. The specimen was memory CD8+ T cells sorted from blood. Documented subset: CD45RO+ cells pooled with CCR7-negative TemRA cells. The source of this sequence is a woman between 25 and 40 years old in good health.

The CDR3 nucleotides are TGTGCCAGCAGTGAATTCGAAACTAGCGGGGCTAGCACAGATACGCAGTATTTT. Translated, it gives CASSEFETSGASTDTQYF. This chain connects TRBV25-1 to TRBJ2-3, with 10 bases fitting TRBD2. J lost 0 bases, V lost 1 base, and 7 bases had no gene match. CDR1 and CDR2 from the germline V gene are MGHDK and SYGVNS. This CDR3 is built from 18 residues.